These 17 T cell receptor beta chains were sequenced from one sample in a study of shared clonotypes between healthy human individuals. CD45RO-negative, CCR7-selected cells formed the naive CD8 fraction, which excluded terminally differentiated effector memory CD45RA+ cells. Sequencing was performed with immunoSEQ multiplex PCR; in TCRdb, only in-frame clones are kept and a portion is missing. The sample comprises about 2 million clones, just under 95% of which are singletons, and approximately 1% rests with the top ten. The sample comprised naive CD8+ T cells sorted from blood. The receptors originated from a man aged 18 to 30 in good health.

V is TRBV10-1 and J is TRBJ1-2; 8 bases are shared with TRBD1. The germline gives CDR1 WNHNN, CDR2 SYGVQD (reference sequence). The CDR3 loop spans 17 amino acids. V lost 6 bases and J lost 0; bases outside the gene matches: 12. CDR3 DNA: TGCGCCAGCAGGATGGAGACCAGGGGGCCTACTAACTATGGCTACACCTTC. It yields the protein CASRMETRGPTNYGYTF.

The chain joins TRBV19 to TRBJ2-7; D uncertain. V was trimmed by 10 bases and J by 0 bases, leaving 16 bases between them. This CDR3 contains 14 residues. Looked up from germline, CDR1 is LNHDA and CDR2 is SQIVND (reference sequence). This CDR3 reads CATGPGPSSYEQYF. CDR3 sequence (DNA): TGTGCCACAGGACCGGGTCCAAGCTCCTACGAGCAGTACTTC.

The chain has TRBV19 and TRBJ2-2; D is uncertain. Germline assignment: CDR1 LNHDA and CDR2 SQIVND (reference sequence). Trimming cost V 7 bases and J 3 bases, with 3 bases left between them. There are 11 residues in the CDR3. The CDR3 loop is CASIDTGELFF. DNA for the CDR3: TGTGCCAGTATAGACACCGGGGAGCTGTTTTTT.

The chain couples TRBV5-1 to TRBJ2-3; D is uncertain. V dropped 4 bases and J dropped 4 bases, with 7 bases sitting between them. The CDR3 extends over 12 amino acids. Germline CDR1 reads SGHRS; CDR2 reads YFSETQ. The CDR3 DNA is TGCGCCAGCAGCGCGTACTCAGATACGCAGTATTTT. It encodes CASSAYSDTQYF.

The V call is TRBV29-1, the J call TRBJ2-1; 9 nucleotides align to TRBD2. The CDR3 is 13 amino acids. The junction had 8 bases not matched to a gene; V was cut back by 4 bases and J by 10 bases. Germline V CDR1 and CDR2: SQVTM, ANQGSEA. CDR3 bases: TGCAGCGTTGCACCTAGCGGGGTGCGGGAGCAGTTCTTC. This encodes CSVAPSGVREQFF.

This chain joins TRBV10-3 and TRBJ2-3; 10 positions agree with TRBD2. The CDR3 is 15 amino acids. Germline trimming cut 2 bases from V and 1 base from J; bases unmatched to any gene: 0. The germline V gene has CDR1 ENHRY and CDR2 SYGVKD. The CDR3: CAISELAGGTDTQYF. DNA of the CDR3: TGTGCCATCAGTGAGCTAGCGGGGGGCACAGATACGCAGTATTTT.

This clone was seen a handful of times. The chain combines TRBV4-1 with TRBJ1-2; weak D call: TRBD1 (5 bases). Germline V gene data show CDR1 as MGHRA and CDR2 as YSYEKL. With 1 base removed from V and 3 bases from J, the gap between germline ends came to 12 bases. This CDR3 has 15 residues. CDR3 loop: CASSQGAGWDYGYTF. In DNA form, the CDR3 reads TGCGCCAGCAGCCAAGGGGCAGGGTGGGACTATGGCTACACCTTC.

As for this clone: Mismatch with germline at one junction end may stem from a read error. The chain is built from TRBV4-1 and TRBJ2-1, with TRBD2 matching over 12 bases. There are 16 residues in the CDR3. From germline, CDR1 is MGHRA and CDR2 YSYEKL. CDR3 region: CASSQGLAGTYNEQFF. The CDR3 bases are TGCGCCAGCAGTCAAGGACTAGCGGGGACCTACAATGAGCAGTTCTTC.

The chain couples TRBV30 to TRBJ2-5, with D perhaps being TRBD1 or TRBD2 (5 bases each). Between the trimmed V and J ends, which lost 2 bases and 5 bases, there was a span of 12 bases. Germline-derived CDR1 and CDR2 are GTSNPN and SVGIG (reference sequence). There are 13 residues in the CDR3. The CDR3 bases are TGTGCCTGGAGTACGGGGCTTTTCGAGACCCAGTACTTC. Translating it yields CAWSTGLFETQYF.

The rearrangement links TRBV30 to TRBJ1-1; no reliable D call. Germline loops: CDR1 GTSNPN, CDR2 SVGIG (reference sequence). Deletions cut 0 bases from V and 0 bases from J, with 8 bases between. CDR3 length equals 14 residues. The CDR3 here is CAWSVHRMNTEAFF. Here the CDR3 DNA reads TGTGCCTGGAGTGTACACCGGATGAACACTGAAGCTTTCTTT.

This chain uses TRBV30 with TRBJ1-1; D not resolved. V was shortened by 2 bases and J by 5 bases, with 21 bases between the two germline ends. The CDR3 loop spans 16 amino acids. The germline CDR1 and CDR2 sequences are GTSNPN and SVGIG (reference sequence). The CDR3 loop is CAWSQAWSEVGTEAFF. The CDR3 coding sequence is TGTGCCTGGAGTCAGGCCTGGTCCGAGGTAGGAACTGAAGCTTTCTTT.

The genes are TRBV4-1 and TRBJ1-1; 7 positions agree with TRBD1. The V segment lost 5 bases and the J segment 4 bases; nucleotides outside the gene matches: 10. Germline-derived CDR1 and CDR2 are MGHRA and YSYEKL. The length of the CDR3 is 15 residues. The CDR3 reads CASSIGGGVVTEAFF. CDR3 sequence (DNA): TGCGCCAGCAGCATAGGAGGGGGCGTGGTCACTGAAGCTTTCTTT.

As regards this clone: This specimen includes other DNA sequences encoding the same CDR3. The rearrangement links TRBV6-6 to TRBJ2-3; the D gene is possibly TRBD1 (5 bases). Trimming cost V 2 bases and J 5 bases, with 5 bases left between them. CDR3 size: 12 residues. Per the germline V gene, CDR1 is MNHNY and CDR2 is SVGAGI (reference sequence). CDR3 loop: CASSYRGDTQYF. Written as DNA, the CDR3 is TGTGCCAGCAGTTACAGGGGAGATACGCAGTATTTT.

The chain is built from TRBV28 and TRBJ1-6; possibly TRBD1 for D (5 bases). The CDR3 totals 14 residues. Trimming cost V 3 bases and J 3 bases, with 6 bases left between them. In germline, CDR1 is MDHEN, CDR2 SYDVKM. The CDR3 loop is CASSLQGYNSPLHF. In DNA, the CDR3 is TGTGCCAGCAGTTTGCAGGGCTATAATTCACCCCTCCACTTT.

CDR3 in amino acids: CASSGESRAASYNSPLHF. DNA of the CDR3: TGTGCCAGCAGTGGTGAATCGAGGGCGGCGTCCTATAATTCACCCCTCCACTTT. The rearrangement links TRBV2 to TRBJ1-6; no clear D gene. Germline V lookup: CDR1 SNHLY, CDR2 FYNNEI. Trimming stripped 4 bases from V and 1 base from J, with 17 bases between. This CDR3 comprises 18 residues.

Concerning this clone: Other DNA sequences within the sample encode an identical CDR3. The chain couples TRBV27 to TRBJ2-5; D might be TRBD1 or TRBD2, each matching 6 bases. The V gene lost 3 bases and the J gene lost 5 bases, with 13 bases spanning the gap. This CDR3 is built from 14 residues. Looked up from germline, CDR1 is MNHEY and CDR2 is SMNVEV (reference sequence). The chain's CDR3 is CASSLVGGEETQYF. The CDR3, as DNA: TGTGCCAGCAGTTTGGTGGGGGGCGAGGAGACCCAGTACTTC.

The chain couples TRBV10-3 to TRBJ2-1; possibly TRBD1 or TRBD2 for D (5 bases each). The germline V gene encodes CDR1 ENHRY and CDR2 SYGVKD. The CDR3 is 16 amino acids. Deletions cut 2 bases from V and 1 base from J, with 12 bases between. The CDR3 DNA sequence: TGTGCCATCAGTGAGGAGGGGTGGAAGTCCTACAATGAGCAGTTCTTC. Protein sequence: CAISEEGWKSYNEQFF.